The T cell receptor beta chain under discussion was sequenced for a study of blood T cell repertoires in COVID-19. Turning to the study itself: COVID-19 samples collected from the United States, Italy and Spain covered acute and convalescent phases. PBMCs, B-cell-depleted T cells, or T cells provided the cDNA or gDNA that made up the material.

The V segment lost 6 bases and the J segment 1 base; nucleotides outside the gene matches: 3. The length of the CDR3 is 14 residues. Germline V gives CDR1 SNHLY, CDR2 FYNNEI. Original processing methods: Amplification of reference gene primers provided the estimated nucleated cell counts. Assay used: immunoSEQ multiplex PCR; TCRdb lists only in-frame clones, some missing. That table gives V, J and clone size, and the DNA gave D and trimming. The data contain more than 60,000 clones, approximately 89% of them singletons. Input material: peripheral blood. The V gene is TRBV2, the J gene TRBJ1-1; 9 bases match TRBD1. The sequence was obtained from a woman in her 50s with active COVID-19. The CDR3, as DNA: TGTGCCAGCAGGGTGACAGGGGGGAACACTGAAGCTTTCTTT. Translating it yields CASRVTGGNTEAFF.